The 23 T cell receptor beta chains listed next were all sequenced from one sample in a study of control samples from healthy donors and cancer patients. Clones were sequenced by immunoSEQ multiplex PCR, and TCRdb holds only the in-frame ones, with some missing. The sample records tens of thousands of clones, 93% being singletons. The sequenced sample consisted of PBMCs. The source of these receptors is a woman aged 35 to 49 with lung cancer.

V and J are TRBV7-9 and TRBJ2-3, with 10 bases lining up with TRBD2. V shed 1 base and J 1 base; nucleotides not matched to a gene: 5. CDR1 and CDR2 from the germline V gene are SEHNR and FQNEAQ (reference sequence). The CDR3 is made up of 17 amino acids. The CDR3 DNA reads as TGTGCCAGCAGCTTAGGAGGGCTAGCGGGGGGCACAGATACGCAGTATTTT. The encoded protein is CASSLGGLAGGTDTQYF.

The V and J genes are TRBV10-1 and TRBJ2-1; 11 bases line up with TRBD1. The CDR3 contains 17 residues. Germline V lookup: CDR1 WNHNN, CDR2 SYGVQD (reference sequence). V lost 5 bases, J lost 7 bases, and 13 bases stayed unmatched. The CDR3 nucleotides read TGCGCCAGCAGTCTCGGACAGGGGGCTAAGTCGTGGAATGAGCAGTTCTTC. Its protein is CASSLGQGAKSWNEQFF.

The V gene is TRBV19, the J gene TRBJ1-1; unclear D gene. Germline CDR1 is LNHDA and CDR2 is SQIVND (reference sequence). V was pared by 6 bases and J by 5 bases, with 19 bases between. This CDR3 has 15 residues. The CDR3 nucleotides read TGTGCCAGTAGGACCGTTTTTGAAGGTCGGACTGAAGCTTTCTTT. Amino acid sequence: CASRTVFEGRTEAFF.

Only one count was recorded for this clone. The chain has TRBV21-1 and TRBJ1-1. TRBV21-1 is deemed a pseudogene. The CDR3 is 14 amino acids. The chain's CDR3 is CASSKPGSNTEAFF. CDR3 sequence (DNA): TGTGCCAGCAGCAAACCGGGGAGTAACACTGAAGCTTTCTTT.

J is TRBJ2-1 and V is TRBV5-1, with D hard to call. V lost 0 bases and J 4 bases, leaving 8 bases between the germline ends. The CDR3 has 14 amino acids. Germline V gives CDR1 SGHRS, CDR2 YFSETQ. CDR3 loop: CASSLGEIYNEQFF. CDR3 nucleotides: TGCGCCAGCAGCTTGGGCGAGATTTACAATGAGCAGTTCTTC.

J is TRBJ1-1 and V is TRBV12-3 or TRBV12-4; 9 bases are a match to TRBD1. After removal of 5 bases from V and 11 bases from J, the junction contained 6 bases not matched to a gene. The CDR3 extends over 12 amino acids. For the CDR3, the DNA is TGTGCCAGCAGTCTGAGGACAGGGGAGGCTTTCTTT. Translation: CASSLRTGEAFF.

The chain recombines TRBV11-2 with TRBJ2-7; no clear D. From germline, CDR1 is SGHAT and CDR2 FQNNGV. This CDR3 is 14 amino acids long. The germline V and J ends were trimmed by 1 base and 0 bases, with 7 bases remaining between them. CDR3 coding DNA: TGTGCCAGCAGCTTAGTGGCGAGCTCCTACGAGCAGTACTTC. It encodes CASSLVASSYEQYF.

The gene calls are TRBV6-5 and TRBJ2-1, with 10 bases that match TRBD2. In germline, CDR1 is MNHEY, CDR2 SVGAGI. V lost 6 bases, J lost 3 bases, and 5 bases stayed unmatched. The CDR3 loop spans 15 amino acids. CDR3 region: CASSPAGGLYNEQFF. The DNA of the CDR3 is TGTGCCAGCAGCCCAGCGGGGGGGCTCTACAATGAGCAGTTCTTC.

The chain recombines TRBV18 with TRBJ2-5; tentatively, D is TRBD2 (5 bases). CDR3 size: 12 residues. The germline CDR1 and CDR2 sequences are KGHSH and LQKENI. V dropped 3 bases and J dropped 3 bases, with 5 bases sitting between them. The CDR3 bases are TGTGCCAGCTCACCGCGGGAAGAGACCCAGTACTTC. Its protein is CASSPREETQYF. The full variable domain, with the rest looked up from reference TRBV18 and TRBJ2-5, is NAGVMQNPRHLVRRRGQEARLRCSPMKGHSHVYWYRQLPEEGLKFMVYLQKENIIDESGMPKERFSAEFPKEGPSILRIQQVVRGDSAAYFCASSPREETQYFGPGTRLLVL.

The chain links TRBV7-3 to TRBJ2-1, with D tentatively TRBD2 (5 bases). The CDR3 sequence is 15 residues long. Trimming cost V 3 bases and J 0 bases, with 9 bases left between them. Germline CDR1 is SGHTA and CDR2 is FQGTGA. This CDR3 reads CASSFGAASYNEQFF. CDR3 nucleotide sequence: TGTGCCAGCAGCTTCGGAGCGGCCTCCTACAATGAGCAGTTCTTC.

The chain has TRBV4-1 and TRBJ2-7; D remains ambiguous. Per the germline V gene, CDR1 is MGHRA and CDR2 is YSYEKL. The CDR3 extends over 14 amino acids. V was trimmed by 3 bases and J by 2 bases, leaving 11 bases between them. For the CDR3, the DNA is TGCGCCAGCAGCCAGGCAGGTCAACCCTACGAGCAGTACTTC. It encodes CASSQAGQPYEQYF.

The CDR3 region is CASSVRTGYAFF. CDR3 in DNA: TGTGCCAGCAGCGTCCGGACAGGGTACGCTTTCTTT. The V gene is TRBV4-2, the J gene TRBJ1-1; TRBD1 matches at 8 bases. The CDR3 extends over 12 amino acids. Looked up from germline, CDR1 is LGHNA and CDR2 is YNFKEQ. The V and J ends lost 5 bases and 11 bases, in that order; junction bases with no gene match: 7.

The chain carries TRBV18 and TRBJ2-7; TRBD1 aligns across 10 bases. The CDR3 totals 14 residues. The ends lost 3 bases at V and 4 bases at J; junction bases unmatched: 3. Germline CDR1 reads KGHSH; CDR2 reads LQKENI. Here the CDR3 DNA reads TGTGCCAGCTCACCTCCGGGACAGGGGTACGAGCAGTACTTC. Translating it yields CASSPPGQGYEQYF.

J is TRBJ2-1 and V is TRBV4-1; tentatively, D is TRBD1 (5 bases). Between the trimmed V and J ends, which lost 1 base and 9 bases, there was a span of 16 bases. Germline CDR1 is MGHRA and CDR2 is YSYEKL. The CDR3 runs 15 residues. The chain's CDR3 is CASSQVTNSGFEQFF. The DNA for the CDR3 is TGCGCCAGCAGCCAAGTTACAAACTCAGGGTTTGAGCAGTTCTTC.

V and J are TRBV28 and TRBJ1-5; perhaps TRBD1 as D (6 bases). This CDR3 comprises 18 residues. Trimming took 2 bases from V and 0 from J, leaving 17 bases between them. Per the germline V gene, CDR1 is MDHEN and CDR2 is SYDVKM. CDR3 DNA sequence: TGTGCCAGCAGTTTACAGGGGTGGGGGTTGTATAGCAATCAGCCCCAGCATTTT. This translates into CASSLQGWGLYSNQPQHF.

V and J are TRBV5-4 and TRBJ1-6; D is ambiguous. This CDR3 comprises 14 residues. The germline CDR1 and CDR2 sequences are SGHNT and YYREEE (reference sequence). The ends were cut back, 4 bases at V and 10 bases at J, with 15 bases in the middle. The CDR3, as DNA: TGTGCCAGCAGCCCCGCCGTGAGTGGGTCACCCCTCCACTTT. It yields the protein CASSPAVSGSPLHF.

The CDR3 nucleotides are TGTGCCAGCAGCCTGGGGCTAGCGGAATACAATGAGCAGTTCTTC. It codes for CASSLGLAEYNEQFF. The J gene is TRBJ2-1, the V gene TRBV7-3, with 7 nucleotides matching TRBD2. The CDR3 runs 15 residues. J gave up 4 bases and V 5 bases, and 8 bases lay outside the gene matches. Germline V gives CDR1 SGHTA, CDR2 FQGTGA.

The chain carries TRBV19 and TRBJ1-1, with 12 bases identical to TRBD1. Looked up from germline, CDR1 is LNHDA and CDR2 is SQIVND (reference sequence). The CDR3 is made up of 13 amino acids. Trimming cost V 7 bases and J 9 bases; bases outside gene matches: 6. The CDR3 is CASKVGTGGKAFF. The CDR3 coding sequence is TGTGCCAGTAAAGTCGGGACAGGGGGCAAAGCTTTCTTT.

The rearrangement links TRBV12-5 to TRBJ1-2, with D hard to call. The length of the CDR3 is 17 residues. V shed 0 bases and J shed 6 bases, with 20 bases lying between them. Germline V gives CDR1 LGHNT, CDR2 FRNRAP. This CDR3 is CASGLVQNIGPKDGYTF. The CDR3 DNA reads as TGTGCTAGTGGTTTGGTACAAAACATCGGACCCAAAGATGGCTACACCTTC.

This clone was detected only once. The rearrangement uses TRBV30 and TRBJ2-3; no definite D call. The CDR3 consists of 13 residues. V lost 2 bases to trimming and J lost 2 bases, with 8 bases between them. Per germline, CDR1 GTSNPN and CDR2 SVGIG (reference sequence). The CDR3 coding sequence is TGTGCCTGGAGTTCCGTGGCCACAGATACGCAGTATTTT. Its protein is CAWSSVATDTQYF.

The chain recombines TRBV27 with TRBJ2-2, with 8 bases matching TRBD1. The germline CDR1 and CDR2 sequences are MNHEY and SMNVEV (reference sequence). The trim removed 0 bases at V and 6 bases at J, leaving 9 bases unmatched. The CDR3 totals 17 residues. CDR3 region: CASSLSVGQADAGELFF. CDR3 coding DNA: TGTGCCAGCAGTTTATCGGTGGGACAGGCTGACGCCGGGGAGCTGTTTTTT.

This sequence joins TRBV5-1 and TRBJ2-3; 9 positions agree with TRBD2. The CDR3 spans 16 residues. The junction had 9 bases not matched to a gene; V was cut back by 4 bases and J by 3 bases. Germline V gene lookup returns CDR1 SGHRS and CDR2 YFSETQ. The CDR3 protein is CASSGLSGGTTDTQYF. For the CDR3, the DNA is TGCGCCAGCAGCGGCCTTAGCGGGGGTACGACAGATACGCAGTATTTT.

This clone was recorded once. V is TRBV5-6 and J is TRBJ1-2, with 8 bases that match TRBD1. The CDR3 contains 15 residues. V dropped 3 bases and J dropped 7; count of bases not matched to a gene: 11. CDR1 is SGHDT, CDR2 YYEEEE, per germline. As DNA, the CDR3 is TGTGCCAGCAGCTGGCCCCAGCAGGGGGCTCGTGGCTACACCTTC. Translated, it gives CASSWPQQGARGYTF. Full variable domain (rest looked up from reference TRBV5-6 and TRBJ1-2): DAGVTQSPTHLIKTRGQQVTLRCSPKSGHDTVSWYQQALGQGPQFIFQYYEEEERQRGNFPDRFSGHQFPNYSSELNVNALLLGDSALYLCASSWPQQGARGYTFGSGTRLTVV.